This T cell receptor (beta chain) is drawn from a study of blood T cell repertoires in COVID-19. Here immunoSEQ multiplex PCR was the method, and the copy in TCRdb shows in-frame clones only, minus some. The repertoire holds approximately 350,000 clones, with around 88% as singletons. V lost 5 bases to trimming and J lost 1 base, with 12 bases between them. Germline V CDR1 and CDR2: SNHLY, FYNNEI. The CDR3 consists of 15 residues. Sequenced input: peripheral blood. This TCR derives from a woman aged 60 to 75 with COVID-19, enrolled during active disease. V gene TRBV2 combines with J gene TRBJ2-1, with a weak D call TRBD1 (6 bases). CDR3 loop: CASSQQGLSYNEQFF. Here the CDR3 DNA reads TGTGCCAGCAGTCAACAGGGTTTGTCCTACAATGAGCAGTTCTTC.